The present T cell receptor beta chain was sequenced within a study of PD-1 blockade in classical Hodgkin lymphoma. The study's findings and limits: Relapsed/refractory patients reportedly had lower baseline diversity than newly diagnosed patients.

The repertoire was sequenced with immunoSEQ multiplex PCR; TCRdb's copy has only in-frame clones and lacks some. This sample has over 60,000 clones, with 93% found just once. Between the trimmed V and J ends, which lost 0 bases and 4 bases, there was a span of 11 bases. Germline V gene sequence: CDR1 SGDLS, CDR2 YYNGEE. CDR3 length: 14 amino acids. The time point is: newly diagnosed, previously untreated cHL patient sample. The comparison group had newly diagnosed, previously untreated classical Hodgkin lymphoma. Notes on this clone: Its antigen remains unknown.

This TCR was recovered from a human donor with classical Hodgkin lymphoma. The source material was peripheral blood mononuclear cells (PBMCs). The gene calls are TRBV9 and TRBJ2-7, with D unclear. Here the CDR3 DNA reads TGTGCCAGCAGCGTAGTGGACCAGTCATACGAGCAGTACTTC. Translating gives CASSVVDQSYEQYF. The full variable domain, in which reference TRBV9 and TRBJ2-7 provide the parts outside the CDR3, is DSGVTQTPKHLITATGQRVTLRCSPRSGDLSVYWYQQSLDQGLQFLIQYYNGEERAKGNILERFSAQQFPDLHSELNLSSLELGDSALYFCASSVVDQSYEQYFGPGTRLTVT.